This T cell receptor (beta chain) was captured in a study of post-analysis software for immune sequencing data. The overall study: Relapsing-remitting, secondary progressive and progressive-relapsing courses of multiple sclerosis were included.

This clonotype was recorded at least ten times. The antigen is unknown. Sequencing libraries made from TCR beta cDNA carried unique molecular identifiers. One entry per CDR3 protein results from TCRdb running MiXCR on the PCR reads. The data show about 200,000 distinct CDR3 sequences, with 29% seen just once and 3.4% held by the top ten. Overall study findings and caveats: Controls showed significantly higher normalized Chao1 diversity than did multiple sclerosis patients. Strong co-clustering by F measure linked samples that shared a preparation batch. A handful of TRBV segments were significantly more frequent in patients than in controls. TRBV5-6, TRBV5-1 and TRBV20-1 were among these segments.

This CDR3 spans 17 amino acids. V lost 5 bases to trimming and J lost 0 bases, with 17 bases between them. Germline loops: CDR1 SNHLY, CDR2 FYNNEI. This chain links TRBV2 with TRBJ2-1; a weak D match, TRBD2 (6 bases). The receptor's source is a girl under 18 with multiple sclerosis. Input material: blood. The CDR3 reads CASSSSRDLSSYNEQFF. CDR3 nucleotide sequence: TGTGCCAGCAGTTCGTCCCGGGACTTGAGCTCCTACAATGAGCAGTTCTTC.